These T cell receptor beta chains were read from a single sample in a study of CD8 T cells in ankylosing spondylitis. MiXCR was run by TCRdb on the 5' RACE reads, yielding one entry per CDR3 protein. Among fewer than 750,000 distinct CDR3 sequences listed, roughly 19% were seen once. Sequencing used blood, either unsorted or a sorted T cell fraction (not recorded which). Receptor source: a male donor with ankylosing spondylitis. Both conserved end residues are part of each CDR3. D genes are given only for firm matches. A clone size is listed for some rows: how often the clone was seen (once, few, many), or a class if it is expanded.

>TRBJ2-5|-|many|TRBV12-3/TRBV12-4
CASSLRDGETQYF
TGTGCCAGCAGTTTAAGGGATGGGGAGACCCAGTACTTC
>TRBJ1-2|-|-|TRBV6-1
CASTFGQNYGYTF
TGTGCCAGCACCTTCGGACAGAACTATGGCTACACCTTC
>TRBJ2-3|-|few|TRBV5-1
CASSTRDGDTQYF
TGCGCCAGCAGCACCAGGGATGGGGATACGCAGTATTTT
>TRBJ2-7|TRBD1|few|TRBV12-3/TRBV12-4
CASSLRLWQGAYEQYF
TGTGCCAGCAGTTTAAGGTTATGGCAGGGGGCCTACGAGCAGTACTTC
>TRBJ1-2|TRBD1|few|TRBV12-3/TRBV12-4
CASSTQPGQGYGYTF
TGTGCCAGCAGTACCCAACCGGGACAGGGCTATGGCTACACCTTC
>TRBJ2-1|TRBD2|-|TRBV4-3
CASSPRLRSGINEQFF
TGCGCCAGCAGCCCCCGGCTAAGGAGCGGGATCAATGAGCAGTTCTTC
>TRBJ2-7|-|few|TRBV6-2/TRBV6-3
CASSSTPGPTYEQYF
TGTGCCAGCAGTTCTACCCCGGGGCCCACCTACGAGCAGTACTTC
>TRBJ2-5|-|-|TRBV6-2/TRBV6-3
CASSGGSGLETQYF
TGTGCCAGCAGTGGGGGTTCAGGATTAGAGACCCAGTACTTC
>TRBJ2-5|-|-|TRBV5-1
CASSLRGIETQYF
TGCGCCAGCAGCTTACGAGGGATCGAGACCCAGTACTTC
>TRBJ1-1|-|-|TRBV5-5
CASRFRQSNTEAFF
TGTGCCAGCAGATTCCGACAGTCGAACACTGAAGCTTTCTTT
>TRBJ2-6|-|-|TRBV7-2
CASSLSWGSGANVLTF
TGTGCCAGCAGCCTATCGTGGGGTTCTGGGGCCAACGTCCTGACTTTC
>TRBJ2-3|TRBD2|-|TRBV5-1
CASSSGGGPGTQYF
TGCGCCAGCAGCTCAGGCGGGGGGCCCGGTACGCAGTATTTT
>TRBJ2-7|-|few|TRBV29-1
CSVGGFRDSYYSYEQYF
TGCAGCGTTGGAGGGTTTAGGGACTCCTATTACTCCTACGAGCAGTACTTC
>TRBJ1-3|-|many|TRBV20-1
CSARGDSGNTIYF
TGCAGTGCTAGAGGAGATTCTGGAAACACCATATATTTT
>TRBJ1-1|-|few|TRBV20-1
CSARTVEAFF
TGCAGTGCTCGGACAGTTGAAGCTTTCTTT
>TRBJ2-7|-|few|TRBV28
CASTKGGSYEQYF
TGTGCCAGCACCAAGGGGGGGTCCTACGAGCAGTACTTC
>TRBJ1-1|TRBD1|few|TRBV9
CASSEGQGAGDTEAFF
TGTGCCAGCAGCGAGGGACAGGGGGCTGGAGACACTGAAGCTTTCTTT
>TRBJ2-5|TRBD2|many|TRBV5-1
CASSQGLAGGLETQYF
TGCGCCAGCAGCCAGGGACTAGCGGGGGGTCTGGAGACCCAGTACTTC
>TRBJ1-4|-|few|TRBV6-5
CASSYQANLNEKLFF
TGTGCCAGCAGTTACCAGGCGAACCTTAATGAAAAACTGTTTTTT
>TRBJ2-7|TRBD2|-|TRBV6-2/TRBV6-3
CASSYQRESYEQYF
TGTGCCAGCAGTTACCAGCGGGAATCCTACGAGCAGTACTTC
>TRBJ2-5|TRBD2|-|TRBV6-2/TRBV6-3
CASSNPTSGTVAQYF
TGTGCCAGCAGTAACCCGACTAGCGGGACCGTGGCCCAGTACTTC
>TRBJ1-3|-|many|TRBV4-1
CASSQGFGNTIYF
TGCGCCAGCAGCCAGGGTTTTGGAAACACCATATATTTT
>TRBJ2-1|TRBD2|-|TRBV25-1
CASSARTSGAQYNEQFF
TGTGCCAGCAGTGCCCGGACTAGCGGGGCCCAGTACAATGAGCAGTTCTTC
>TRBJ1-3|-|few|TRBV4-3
CASSQGSGAGNTIYF
TGCGCCAGCAGCCAAGGAAGCGGGGCTGGAAACACCATATATTTT
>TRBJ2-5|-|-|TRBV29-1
CSVEAGPETQYF
TGCAGCGTTGAAGCAGGGCCAGAGACCCAGTACTTC
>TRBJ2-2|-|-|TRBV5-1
CASSTGQNTGELFF
TGCGCCAGCAGCACGGGACAAAACACCGGGGAGCTGTTTTTT
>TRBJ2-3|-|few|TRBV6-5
CASSYRDPLTDTQYF
TGTGCCAGCAGTTATCGGGACCCCCTCACAGATACGCAGTATTTT
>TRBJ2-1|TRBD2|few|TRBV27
CASSLLQRGIPYNEQFF
TGTGCCAGCAGTTTACTCCAGCGGGGGATCCCCTACAATGAGCAGTTCTTC
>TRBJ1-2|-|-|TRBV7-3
CASSPSSGGGGYTF
TGTGCCAGCAGCCCCTCTAGCGGGGGGGGAGGCTACACCTTC
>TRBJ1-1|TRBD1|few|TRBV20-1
CSARGPGQAHTEAFF
TGCAGTGCTAGAGGGCCGGGACAGGCCCACACTGAAGCTTTCTTT
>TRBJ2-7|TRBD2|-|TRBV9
CASSVGLAGESYEQYF
TGTGCCAGCAGCGTAGGGCTAGCGGGGGAGTCCTACGAGCAGTACTTC
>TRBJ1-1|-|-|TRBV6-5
CASSRQTGEAFF
TGTGCCAGCAGTCGTCAAACAGGGGAAGCTTTCTTT
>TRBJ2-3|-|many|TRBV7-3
CASSLIGVDTQYF
TGTGCCAGCAGCTTAATCGGTGTGGATACGCAGTATTTT
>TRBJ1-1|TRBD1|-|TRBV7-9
CASSSQGPLLLNTEAFF
TGTGCCAGCAGCTCACAGGGGCCGCTGCTCCTGAACACTGAAGCTTTCTTT
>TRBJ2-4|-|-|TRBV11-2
CASSDRDLGAKNIQYF
TGTGCCAGCAGCGACCGGGACCTGGGAGCCAAAAACATTCAGTACTTC
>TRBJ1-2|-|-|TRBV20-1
CSARDTTQEFKNTF
TGCAGTGCTAGAGACACTACACAGGAATTCAAGAACACCTTC
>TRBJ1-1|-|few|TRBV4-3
CASSRSRAYTEAFF
TGCGCCAGCAGCCGGAGCAGGGCGTACACTGAAGCTTTCTTT
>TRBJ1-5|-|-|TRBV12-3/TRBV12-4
CASSSGTTSNQPQHF
TGTGCCAGCAGTTCCGGGACAACCAGCAATCAGCCCCAGCATTTT
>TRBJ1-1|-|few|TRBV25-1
CASETGGGEAFF
TGTGCCAGCGAGACAGGTGGGGGTGAAGCTTTCTTT
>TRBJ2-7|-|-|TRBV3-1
CASSPMVGDYEQYF
TGTGCCAGCAGCCCCATGGTAGGGGACTACGAGCAGTACTTC
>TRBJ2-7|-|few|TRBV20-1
CSASRGTYEQYF
TGCAGTGCTAGCCGAGGCACCTACGAGCAGTACTTC
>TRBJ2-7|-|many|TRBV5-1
CASSLVSASSYEQYF
TGCGCCAGCAGCTTGGTATCAGCCAGCTCCTACGAGCAGTACTTC
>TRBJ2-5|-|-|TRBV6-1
CASILNWANQETQYF
TGTGCCAGCATCTTGAACTGGGCCAACCAAGAGACCCAGTACTTC
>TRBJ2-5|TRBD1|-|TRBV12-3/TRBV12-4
CASSHGTGGEETQYF
TGTGCCAGCAGCCACGGGACAGGGGGCGAGGAGACCCAGTACTTC
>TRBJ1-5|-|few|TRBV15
CATSIGPVNQPQHF
TGTGCCACCAGCATAGGACCCGTCAATCAGCCCCAGCATTTT
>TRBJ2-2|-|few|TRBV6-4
CASSEGGGTGELFF
TGTGCCAGCAGTGAAGGGGGAGGCACCGGGGAGCTGTTTTTT
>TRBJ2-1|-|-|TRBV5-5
CAAGGLENEQFF
TGTGCCGCCGGGGGGCTTGAAAATGAGCAGTTCTTC